Included here is one T cell receptor (beta chain) sequence, with context. This clone turned up a few times. The antigen it binds to is not known. No much larger clone exists at a distance of one base, and base qualities are not known. Collaborating institutions collected whole blood in K2EDTA tubes following their own protocols. Collaborator samples were shipped for TCRbeta analysis as frozen whole blood, isolated PBMCs, or DNA extracted from either sample type. The immunoSEQ Assay, a bias-controlled multiplex PCR, was used to amplify TCRbeta CDR3 regions from genomic DNA. Per the original workflow: Within the assay, amplification of reference gene primers was used to estimate how many nucleated cells each sample contained. To quantify the absolute abundance of each unique TCRbeta CDR3 rearrangement, sequence reads were collapsed and filtered. Productive Simpson clonality was computed per sample as the square root of Simpson's diversity index over productive rearrangements. Held by TCRdb, this immuneACCESS table contains in-frame sequences only and omits some clones. Under half of the omission traces to an unresolved V gene where checked; the cause of the rest is unknown. V, J and clone size reflect that table, while D and trimming were determined from the DNA. The sample profile shows about 100,000 clones; almost 80% of them were found once. Roughly an eighth of the sample is taken by the ten largest.

CDR1 and CDR2 (GTSNPN, SVGIG) derive from the germline V gene (reference sequence). There are 13 amino acids in the CDR3, from cysteine to phenylalanine inclusive. Left in the record is the CDR3 DNA by itself, 39 bases read in frame from the first base. V is clipped by 5 bases and J by 6 bases, and the sequence between their germline boundaries is 13 bases long. This entry comes from a study of blood T cell repertoires in COVID-19 (dated by TCRdb to 2018 to 2021). Regarding the complete study: The collaborator samples originated in the United States, Italy and Spain and spanned the acute and convalescent phases of COVID-19. The samples were drawn from the first 160 participants of the ongoing ImmuneRACE study and from 950 to 1,500 subjects provided by 6 global collaborators. The repertoires were released in a freely available public database meant as a resource for research on the immune response to SARS-CoV-2. Where available, HLA class I and class II types were obtained from metadata supplied by the sample provider rather than from assay-based typing. Sample metadata almost always included a de-identified subject ID, COVID-19 status, age in years and sex. The material from the prospective study consisted of cDNA or gDNA derived from T cells, B-cell-depleted T cells, or PBMCs. The dataset comprised deeply sampled blood TCRbeta repertoires from subjects exposed to, actively infected with, or recovered from COVID-19. Results the study describes overall, beyond this receptor: How much clinical and demographic metadata was included differed by source and by participant, and the metadata was provided uncurated.

The sequence came from a woman aged 70 to 79 with acute or convalescent COVID-19. The source material was peripheral blood. The chain links TRBV30 with TRBJ2-2; no D gene call is confident. The nucleotides read TGTGCCTGGTCTTTATCTAGATCCGGGGAGCTGTTTTTT. Its translation reads: CAWSLSRSGELFF.